The entry that follows covers one T cell receptor (beta chain) sequence. Its target is not known. The data derive from a study of fetal regulatory T cell absence and autoimmunity. Study-wide context: The IPEX patients lacked clinical diabetes but had exocrine pancreas autoimmunity. General observations from the study: Antigen-driven pancreatic autoimmunity before birth in IPEX was inferred from oligoclonal enrichment. Broadly similar TRB gene family usage was seen in pancreas and cord blood.

TCRdb's table, derived via immunoSEQ multiplex PCR, lists solely in-frame clones and lacks some. Of 45,000 to 50,000 clones listed, about 79% are singletons. The V gene's germline CDR1 is SGHTA and CDR2 FQGNSA. The V and J ends lost 1 base and 4 bases respectively, with 10 bases between them. The CDR3 is 15 residues long. The sample comprised cord blood. The rearrangement joins TRBV7-2 to TRBJ1-4; D ambiguous. The receptor comes from a newborn boy with IPEX syndrome. The CDR3 here is CASSLGSGLNEKLFF. Written as DNA, the CDR3 is TGTGCCAGCAGCTTAGGGTCAGGCCTTAATGAAAAACTGTTTTTT.